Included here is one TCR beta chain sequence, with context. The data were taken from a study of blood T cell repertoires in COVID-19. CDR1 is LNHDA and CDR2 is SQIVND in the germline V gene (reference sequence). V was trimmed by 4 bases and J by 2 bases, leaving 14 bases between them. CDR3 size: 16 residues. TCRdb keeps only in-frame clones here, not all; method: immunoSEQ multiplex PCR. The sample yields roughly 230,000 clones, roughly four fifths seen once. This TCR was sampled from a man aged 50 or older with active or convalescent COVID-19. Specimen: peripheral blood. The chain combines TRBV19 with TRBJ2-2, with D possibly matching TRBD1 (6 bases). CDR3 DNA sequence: TGTGCCAGTAGTACCCTCGCAGGGACAAACACCGGGGAGCTGTTTTTT. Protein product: CASSTLAGTNTGELFF.